Listed here are 25 T cell receptor beta chains from one sample, sequenced in a study of blood T cell repertoires in COVID-19. Sequencing used immunoSEQ multiplex PCR; TCRdb keeps in-frame clones, though not all of them. The sample has about 220,000 clones; around 86% are singletons. The sample was peripheral blood. The receptors here all came from a woman aged 25 to 39 who had recovered from COVID-19.

This chain links TRBV4-2 with TRBJ2-5, with a tentative D call TRBD2 (6 bases). Germline lookup yields CDR1 LGHNA and CDR2 YNFKEQ. Trimming pared 1 base from V and 5 bases from J, leaving 8 bases between. The CDR3 consists of 13 residues. The CDR3 reads CASSQGRVETQYF. The CDR3, as DNA: TGTGCCAGCAGCCAAGGGAGGGTCGAGACCCAGTACTTC.

This clone was seen a few times. The CDR3 region is CASRLGAQDTEAFF. DNA for the CDR3: TGCGCCAGCCGTTTGGGGGCGCAGGACACTGAAGCTTTCTTT. The genes are TRBV5-1 and TRBJ1-1, with D possibly matching TRBD1 (6 bases). Trimming took 7 bases from V and 3 from J, leaving 16 bases between them. This CDR3 is built from 14 residues. Germline CDR1 is SGHRS and CDR2 is YFSETQ.

This rearrangement joins TRBV18 to TRBJ2-2; the match to TRBD2 covers 10 bases. The trim removed 2 bases at V and 6 bases at J, leaving 9 bases unmatched. In germline, CDR1 is KGHSH, CDR2 LQKENI. CDR3 length: 17 residues. CDR3 in DNA: TGTGCCAGCTCACCAGGAATAGCGGGGGGAGTTGCCGGGGAGCTGTTTTTT. This gives the protein CASSPGIAGGVAGELFF.

This rearrangement joins TRBV30 to TRBJ1-6; 7 bases are a match to TRBD1. The CDR3 totals 13 residues. The trim removed 3 bases at V and 8 bases at J, leaving 4 bases unmatched. CDR1 is GTSNPN, CDR2 SVGIG, per germline (reference sequence). The CDR3 nucleotides are TGTGCCTGGAGCAGCAGGGGGGATTCACCCCTCCACTTT. Its translation: CAWSSRGDSPLHF. The complete variable domain, with remaining parts taken from reference TRBV30 and TRBJ1-6, reads SQTIHQWPATLVQPVGSPLSLECTVEGTSNPNLYWYRQAAGRGLQLLFYSVGIGQISSEVPQNLSASRPQDRQFILSSKKLLLSDSGFYLCAWSSRGDSPLHFGNGTRLTVT.

The gene calls are TRBV4-2 and TRBJ1-1, with D unresolved. The CDR3 runs 14 residues. V gave up 7 bases and J gave up 0 bases, with 12 bases separating them. Germline CDR1 LGHNA, CDR2 YNFKEQ. CDR3 in DNA: TGTGCCAGCAACAAAGAGAACATGAACACTGAAGCTTTCTTT. Translated, it gives CASNKENMNTEAFF.

The chain links TRBV19 to TRBJ2-1; possibly TRBD1 for D (6 bases). Germline CDR1 reads LNHDA; CDR2 reads SQIVND (reference sequence). The germline V and J ends were trimmed by 4 bases and 15 bases, with 16 bases remaining between them. There are 12 residues in the CDR3. The CDR3 sequence: CASSTWKGDLFF. CDR3 DNA: TGTGCCAGTAGTACATGGAAGGGGGACCTGTTCTTC.

The rearrangement joins TRBV3-1 (or the pseudogene TRBV3-2) to TRBJ1-1; D is possibly TRBD1 (5 bases). CDR3 length: 17 residues. Per the germline V gene, CDR1 is LGHDT and CDR2 is YNNKEL (reference sequence). Trimming took off 2 bases at V and 1 base at J, with 17 bases between the two ends. CDR3 protein: CASSQKGSVRPNTEAFF. CDR3 in DNA: TGTGCCAGCAGCCAAAAGGGGTCGGTCAGGCCGAACACTGAAGCTTTCTTT.

This clone is a singleton in its sample. The genes are TRBV5-6 and TRBJ2-7; 7 bases are shared with TRBD1. V lost 6 bases to trimming and J lost 4 bases; unmatched junction nucleotides: 16. Germline CDR1 and CDR2: SGHDT and YYEEEE. The length of the CDR3 is 16 residues. The CDR3 DNA is TGTGCCAGCACGCTTGCGGGTGGCAGGGGGACGTACGAGCAGTACTTC. Protein sequence: CASTLAGGRGTYEQYF.

The chain couples TRBV4-1 to TRBJ1-5; tentatively, D is TRBD1 (6 bases). Germline CDR1 is MGHRA and CDR2 is YSYEKL. The CDR3 totals 14 residues. V lost 4 bases, J lost 8 bases, and 15 bases lay in between. The CDR3 loop is CASSRGQASEPQHF. The CDR3 DNA follows: TGCGCCAGCAGCCGGGGACAAGCCTCGGAGCCCCAGCATTTT.

The genes are TRBV3-1 (or the pseudogene TRBV3-2) and TRBJ2-5; 10 bases map to TRBD2. V dropped 2 bases and J dropped 4; count of bases not matched to a gene: 4. The CDR3 covers 15 residues. The germline V gene encodes CDR1 LGHDT and CDR2 YNNKEL (reference sequence). In DNA, the CDR3 is TGTGCCAGCAGCCAATCAGCGGGGGGGCTAGAGACCCAGTACTTC. It specifies CASSQSAGGLETQYF.

The table lists this clone with a count of one. The chain recombines TRBV30 with TRBJ1-3, with no clear D. The germline V and J ends were trimmed by 0 bases and 4 bases, with 13 bases remaining between them. Germline values: CDR1 GTSNPN, CDR2 SVGIG (reference sequence). This CDR3 comprises 15 residues. CDR3 in amino acids: CAWSVFGERGNTIYF. Written as DNA, the CDR3 is TGTGCCTGGAGTGTATTCGGAGAAAGAGGAAACACCATATATTTT.

J is TRBJ2-4 and V is TRBV5-6; a possible D gene is TRBD1 (6 bases). This CDR3 spans 16 amino acids. V lost 0 bases and J 0 bases, leaving 10 bases between the germline ends. Germline V gives CDR1 SGHDT, CDR2 YYEEEE. CDR3 nucleotides: TGTGCCAGCAGCTTGGCAGGGGAGTTAGCCAAAAACATTCAGTACTTC. It is translated as CASSLAGELAKNIQYF. The complete variable domain, with remaining parts taken from reference TRBV5-6 and TRBJ2-4, reads DAGVTQSPTHLIKTRGQQVTLRCSPKSGHDTVSWYQQALGQGPQFIFQYYEEEERQRGNFPDRFSGHQFPNYSSELNVNALLLGDSALYLCASSLAGELAKNIQYFGAGTRLSVL.

This chain joins TRBV12-3 or TRBV12-4 and TRBJ2-5; possible D gene TRBD2, 6 bases. The V end lost 6 bases, the J end lost 4 bases, and 12 bases lay between the germline ends. The CDR3 runs 13 residues. The CDR3 nucleotides are TGTGCCAGCAGCCAAGCGGGCGGAGAGACCCAGTACTTC. Protein sequence: CASSQAGGETQYF.

The chain links TRBV20-1 to TRBJ1-2, with a possible D match to TRBD1 (6 bases). Germline CDR1 is DFQATT and CDR2 is SNEGSKA (reference sequence). There are 11 residues in the CDR3. V lost 3 bases and J 8 bases, leaving 10 bases between the germline ends. CDR3 DNA: TGCAGTGCTAGGGCAGGGGACGGCTACACCTTC. Its translation: CSARAGDGYTF.

V gene TRBV2 combines with J gene TRBJ2-7, with D possibly TRBD2 on 6 matching bases. In germline, CDR1 is SNHLY, CDR2 FYNNEI. Trimming cost V 4 bases and J 3 bases, with 19 bases left between them. This CDR3 is 16 amino acids long. CDR3 DNA: TGTGCCAGCAGTGGAGGGACTGGGACTTTACACTACGAGCAGTACTTC. Protein product: CASSGGTGTLHYEQYF.

The V call is TRBV5-1, the J call TRBJ1-1; D ambiguous. The CDR3 spans 17 residues. Germline CDR1 SGHRS, CDR2 YFSETQ. V lost 0 bases and J 0 bases, leaving 15 bases between the germline ends. CDR3 bases: TGCGCCAGCAGCTTGGATGTCGGCACAGTACTGAACACTGAAGCTTTCTTT. Residues: CASSLDVGTVLNTEAFF.

The chain combines TRBV23-1 with TRBJ2-2, with D possibly being TRBD1 (5 bases). TRBV23-1 is designated an ORF whose function remains uncertain. This CDR3 spans 20 amino acids. The ends were cut back, 6 bases at V and 0 bases at J, with 26 bases in the middle. The CDR3 sequence is CASRASLGQGPYANTGELFF. Written as DNA, the CDR3 is TGCGCCAGCAGAGCATCACTGGGGCAGGGCCCCTATGCGAACACCGGGGAGCTGTTTTTT.

The chain uses TRBV2 and TRBJ2-5; D remains ambiguous. Deletions cut 7 bases from V and 1 base from J, with 7 bases between. Germline CDR1 reads SNHLY; CDR2 reads FYNNEI. The CDR3 runs 12 residues. DNA of the CDR3: TGTGCCAGCATGTACAGCCAAGAGACCCAGTACTTC. Translation gives CASMYSQETQYF. Based on the CDR3 plus reference TRBV2 and TRBJ2-5, the full variable domain is EPEVTQTPSHQVTQMGQEVILRCVPISNHLYFYWYRQILGQKVEFLVSFYNNEISEKSEIFDDQFSVERPDGSNFTLKIRSTKLEDSAMYFCASMYSQETQYFGPGTRLLVL.

The genes are TRBV7-2 and TRBJ2-3, with TRBD2 matching over 11 bases. Trimming removed 1 base from V and 6 bases from J; junction bases left unmatched: 6. The CDR3 has 16 amino acids. Germline loops: CDR1 SGHTA, CDR2 FQGNSA. The CDR3 loop reads CASSLGVASGGDTQYF. The CDR3 nucleotides are TGTGCCAGCAGCTTAGGGGTGGCTAGCGGGGGGGATACGCAGTATTTT. Supplemented by reference TRBV7-2 and TRBJ2-3, the full variable domain reads GAGVSQSPSNKVTEKGKDVELRCDPISGHTALYWYRQSLGQGLEFLIYFQGNSAPDKSGLPSDRFSAERTGGSVSTLTIQRTQQEDSAVYLCASSLGVASGGDTQYFGPGTRLTVL.

The V and J genes are TRBV10-1 and TRBJ1-4, with D tentatively TRBD1 (5 bases). Between the trimmed V and J ends, which lost 6 bases and 4 bases, there was a span of 18 bases. Looked up from germline, CDR1 is WNHNN and CDR2 is SYGVQD (reference sequence). The length of the CDR3 is 16 residues. In DNA, the CDR3 is TGCGCCAGCAGCCAACTGGGAGGAGGGGATAATGAAAAACTGTTTTTT. It yields the protein CASSQLGGGDNEKLFF.

The V call is TRBV3-1 (or the pseudogene TRBV3-2), the J call TRBJ1-1; 10 bases agree with TRBD1. The V gene's germline CDR1 is LGHDT and CDR2 YNNKEL (reference sequence). There are 18 residues in the CDR3. V dropped 4 bases and J dropped 7; count of bases not matched to a gene: 18. CDR3 sequence: CASSRRVWDRGYRFEAFF. The CDR3 region has the DNA TGTGCCAGCAGCCGAAGGGTTTGGGACAGGGGTTATCGATTTGAAGCTTTCTTT.

The chain links TRBV6-1 to TRBJ2-5, with D perhaps TRBD2 (6 bases). CDR3 length: 14 residues. Per the germline V gene, CDR1 is MNHNS and CDR2 is SASEGT. The V and J ends lost 2 bases and 1 base respectively, with 8 bases between them. CDR3 region: CASSEWGVQETQYF. The CDR3 DNA sequence: TGTGCCAGCAGTGAATGGGGGGTCCAAGAGACCCAGTACTTC.

The rearrangement uses TRBV14 and TRBJ2-7, with D possibly matching TRBD1 (6 bases). Trimming stripped 4 bases from V and 0 bases from J, with 19 bases between. In germline, CDR1 is SGHDN, CDR2 FVKESK. CDR3 size: 17 residues. The CDR3 protein is CASSRHSPGHLSYEQYF. DNA of the CDR3: TGTGCCAGCAGCCGTCACAGTCCGGGACACCTCTCCTACGAGCAGTACTTC. The entire variable domain, with the rest obtained from reference TRBV14 and TRBJ2-7, is as follows: EAGVTQFPSHSVIEKGQTVTLRCDPISGHDNLYWYRRVMGKEIKFLLHFVKESKQDESGMPNNRFLAERTGGTYSTLKVQPAELEDSGVYFCASSRHSPGHLSYEQYFGPGTRLTVT.

This chain uses TRBV5-6 with TRBJ2-7; 10 bases line up with TRBD2. Germline CDR1 SGHDT, CDR2 YYEEEE. This CDR3 spans 14 amino acids. Unmatched junction bases numbered 4, after V lost 3 bases and J lost 4 bases. The CDR3 region is CASSSSGGIYEQYF. The CDR3 DNA follows: TGTGCCAGCAGCTCTAGCGGGGGAATTTACGAGCAGTACTTC.

The V and J genes are TRBV7-9 and TRBJ2-5; 9 positions match TRBD1. Looked up from germline, CDR1 is SEHNR and CDR2 is FQNEAQ (reference sequence). The J segment lost 5 bases and the V segment lost 3 bases, leaving 7 bases of the junction unmatched. This CDR3 is built from 15 residues. The DNA of the CDR3 is TGTGCCAGCAGCTTCGGGGACAGGGAATTTGAGACCCAGTACTTC. Its translation: CASSFGDREFETQYF.